This T cell receptor beta chain was identified during a study of response to subunit inactivated influenza vaccine. About this clonotype: The antigen remains undetermined.

Findings and caveats of the study: Authors suggested few new T cells are recruited by each seasonal influenza vaccination.

From the RT-PCR reads, TCRdb called clonotypes with MiXCR, one entry per CDR3 protein. The sample lists around 850,000 distinct CDR3 sequences; about 18% were seen once. CDR3 size: 15 residues. The J segment lost 2 bases and the V segment lost 3 bases, leaving 3 bases of the junction unmatched. This specimen was PBMCs from blood, taken 4 to 6 days after vaccination. The source is a man between 50 and 59 years old who received an inactivated influenza vaccine. The chain recombines TRBV12-3 or TRBV12-4 with TRBJ2-5; 10 positions agree with TRBD2. The CDR3 DNA is TGTGCCAGCAGTTTTCTAGCGGGAGATCAAGAGACCCAGTACTTC. As protein: CASSFLAGDQETQYF.